This T cell receptor beta chain appears in the sequencing data of a study of blood T cells in healthy people across ages. Through a sample-barcoded 5' primer and a J-beta primer mix, a second PCR was run for 7 to 11 cycles. A single record per CDR3 protein comes from TCRdb applying MiXCR to the 5' RACE reads. The table has just under 550,000 distinct CDR3 sequences, around 24% seen once. In this sample, this clonotype turned up a few times. Staff drew ten milliliters of peripheral blood from each donor. With each sample, at least 5 micrograms of total RNA were extracted. CDR3 length equals 15 residues. The germline V gene encodes CDR1 DFQATT and CDR2 SNEGSKA (reference sequence). V lost 0 bases and J lost 7; bases outside the gene matches: 6. These data were likewise used in another study, on T cells of mothers and their children. According to that study: It was through the M1S primer of the second PCR that sample barcodes and 2-4 random nucleotides were added. With unrelated pairs as the comparison, related mother-child pairs had a slightly higher overlap that was not significant.

The chain carries TRBV20-1 and TRBJ2-1; 10 bases map to TRBD2. This TCR was sampled from a boy younger than 18 in good health. Sequencing used blood. For the CDR3, the DNA is TGCAGTGCTAGAGATAGGCTAGCGGGAGCGAATGAGCAGTTCTTC. Translation gives CSARDRLAGANEQFF.